Detailed here is one T cell receptor (beta chain). Its matching antigen is unknown. The data belong to a study of T cell responses to AZD1222 COVID-19 vaccine. Study context: Second doses at about 4 or about 12 weeks were pooled.

Study-level points and caveats: It should be noted that donors were predominantly white British and more often female, and clonal diversity was possibly underestimated. The CD4 TCRs associated with vaccination extended across spike and predominated at 160-218 and 743-854.

Some clones are missing from TCRdb's copy, which holds only in-frame ones; the method was immunoSEQ multiplex PCR. The table lists under 95,000 clones, about nine tenths of them singletons. The TCR originated in an adult in good health. Sequencing was performed on peripheral blood, taken on day 0 of AZD1222 vaccination.

CDR3 residues: CASSYRSGESEKLFF. The CDR3 coding sequence is TGTGCCAGCAGTTACAGGTCAGGGGAGTCTGAAAAACTGTTTTTT. The rearrangement joins TRBV6-5 to TRBJ1-4; possible D gene TRBD1, 6 bases. CDR1 MNHEY and CDR2 SVGAGI come from the germline V gene. The CDR3 spans 15 residues. V shed 2 bases and J shed 7 bases, with 14 bases lying between them.